A selection of T cell receptor beta chains follows, all from one sample in a study of shared clonotypes between healthy human individuals. The protocol was immunoSEQ multiplex PCR, while the TCRdb copy is restricted to in-frame clones and leaves out a portion. The sample carries hundreds of thousands of clones, about 85% recorded once. Specimen: PBMCs. These receptors originate from a middle-aged woman in good health. Some clones in this sample may be carry-over from other donors' samples. Each CDR3 is given with its conserved first and last residue. A D gene is named only where the DNA matches it firmly. Clone size is stated in some rows and not others, as once, few, many or a class when expanded.

clone size	V gene	J gene	D gene	CDR3 DNA	CDR3 protein
-	TRBV29-1	TRBJ1-1	-	TGCAGCGAATCGGACAGCACTGAAGCTTTCTTT	CSESDSTEAFF
-	TRBV6-1	TRBJ2-2	-	TGTGCCAGCACTGCGACTCGCACGAACACCGGGGAGCTGTTTTTT	CASTATRTNTGELFF
-	TRBV9	TRBJ2-7	-	TGTGCCAGCAGCGTAGATGGCATGAACTCCTACGAGCAGTACTTC	CASSVDGMNSYEQYF
once	TRBV30	TRBJ2-3	TRBD2	TGTGCCTGGAGCCAGACTAGCGGGGCGAGGGGTACGCAGTATTTT	CAWSQTSGARGTQYF
few	TRBV10-1	TRBJ2-7	-	TGCGCCAGCAGGCGGGTGGGCTACGAGCAGTACTTC	CASRRVGYEQYF
-	TRBV7-7	TRBJ2-1	-	TGTGCTAGCAGCTTAGAACAGGGACCCTGGAATGAGCAGTTCTTC	CASSLEQGPWNEQFF
-	TRBV30	TRBJ2-5	-	TGTGCCTGGAGCCTCGGTTCAGGCGTGGAGACCCAGTACTTC	CAWSLGSGVETQYF
-	TRBV19	TRBJ2-7	TRBD1	TGTGCCAGTAGTCCCGGGACAGGTGACTACGAGCAGTACTTC	CASSPGTGDYEQYF
-	TRBV28	TRBJ2-7	-	TGTGCCAGCAGTCGAGTAGGTGGCGGCTCCTTCGAGCAGTACTTC	CASSRVGGGSFEQYF
-	TRBV6-4	TRBJ2-1	-	TGTGCCAGTCCCTTCTTCTGCCCTCTGACGAATGAGCAGTTCTTC	CASPFFCPLTNEQFF
few	TRBV29-1	TRBJ1-1	TRBD1	TGCAGCGCCCCTAAGACAGGGATAGTCACTGAAGCTTTCTTT	CSAPKTGIVTEAFF
-	TRBV15	TRBJ1-2	TRBD1	TGTGCCACCAGCAGGGGACAGGGGGATGGTGGCTACACCTTC	CATSRGQGDGGYTF
once	TRBV5-6	TRBJ2-1	TRBD2	TGTGCCAGCAGCTTGGGACTAGCGGGGCCCTACAATGAGCAGTTCTTC	CASSLGLAGPYNEQFF
-	TRBV9	TRBJ2-7	TRBD2	TGTGCTTCCGGGGGGACGGGACCAAGCTACGAGCAGTACTTC	CASGGTGPSYEQYF
-	TRBV5-5	TRBJ1-4	TRBD1	TGTGCCAGCAGCCTGGGGGACAGGGGTCCGGTGGAAAAACTGTTTTTT	CASSLGDRGPVEKLFF
-	TRBV15	TRBJ1-2	-	TGTGCCACCAGAGAAGGGTATGGCTACACCTTC	CATREGYGYTF
-	TRBV19	TRBJ1-1	TRBD1	TGTGCCAGTACCGACAGGGCCATGGGACATGAAGCTTTCTTT	CASTDRAMGHEAFF
-	TRBV6-6	TRBJ1-2	-	TGTGCCAGCAGTTATAGAGGGGCAGGGTATGGCTACACCTTC	CASSYRGAGYGYTF
-	TRBV5-1	TRBJ2-7	-	TGCGCCAGCGGGTGGGGGAACACCTACGAGCAGTACTTC	CASGWGNTYEQYF
-	TRBV18	TRBJ2-5	TRBD1	TGTGCCAGCTCACCCTGGACAGGGGCGGGGGAGACCCAGTACTTC	CASSPWTGAGETQYF
-	TRBV4-1	TRBJ2-1	TRBD2	TGCGCCAGCAGCCGCCAAGTTAGCGGGAGCTCCTACAATGAGCAGTTCTTC	CASSRQVSGSSYNEQFF
-	TRBV19	TRBJ2-3	TRBD2	TGTGCCAGTAGTATAGATCTAGCGGGAGCCACAGATACGCAGTATTTT	CASSIDLAGATDTQYF
-	TRBV5-1	TRBJ2-5	-	TGCGCCAGCAGCTCCCAGGGGCTTTCGGAGACCCAGTACTTC	CASSSQGLSETQYF
-	TRBV11-2	TRBJ2-5	TRBD2	TGTGCCAGCAGCCCTGGGGTTAGCGGGGAACAAGAGACCCAGTACTTC	CASSPGVSGEQETQYF
-	TRBV11-2	TRBJ2-3	-	TGTGCCAGCAGCTTAGATAGAGGGCGTAGCACAGATACGCAGTATTTT	CASSLDRGRSTDTQYF
-	TRBV5-4	TRBJ2-7	TRBD2	TGTGCCAGCAGCTTGGGTGGCGGGAGTCTAACGTGGTACGAGCAGTACTTC	CASSLGGGSLTWYEQYF